Listed here is a single T cell receptor beta chain. V gave up 6 bases and J gave up 7 bases; unmatched junction bases: 14. The CDR3 is 16 amino acids. Germline V gene sequence: CDR1 SNHLY, CDR2 FYNNEI. This sample was taken from a study of cytomegalovirus exposure and HLA in healthy donors. The PCR was carried out with 60 Vbeta primers and 13 Jbeta primers. Produced via immunoSEQ multiplex PCR; TCRdb's table is partial and in-frame only. Of approximately 120,000 clones listed, 70% to 80% are singletons. The sample taken for sequencing was PBMCs. The rearrangement uses TRBV2 and TRBJ1-4, with 7 nucleotides matching TRBD1. This TCR derives from a female donor in good health and CMV-seronegative. CDR3 sequence: CASRDRAGTVLEKLFF. The DNA of the CDR3 is TGTGCCAGCAGGGATCGAGCCGGGACAGTCCTTGAAAAACTGTTTTTT.